Below, 12 T cell receptor beta chains from the same sample are listed, as sequenced in a study of T-cell reconstitution after alpha-beta-depleted transplantation in children (dated by TCRdb to 2016 to 2017). The library was prepared using PCR. Instrument used: Illumina HiSeq 2500. TCR libraries were prepared with molecular barcoding, using unique molecular identifiers to normalize TCRbeta repertoire quantification. TCRdb reanalyzed the raw reads on its own, using fastp at Q25 for trimming and MiXCR for clone calling, and kept in-frame beta chains. Duplicate CDR3 protein sequences are folded into a single record with the most common DNA and genes. The sample profile shows 200,000 to 250,000 distinct CDR3 sequences; under 9.5% of them were found once. The ten top clones hold around 6.2% of the sample. The material sequenced was PBMCs from the stem cell graft donor, taken from the stem cell graft. The source of these receptors is a human donor who donated a stem cell graft to a child with acute lymphoblastic leukemia.

This clonotype was detected a few times. This chain joins TRBV5-1 and TRBJ2-6; 8 nucleotides agree with TRBD1. Germline trimming cut 0 bases from V and 1 base from J; bases unmatched to any gene: 6. Germline lookup yields CDR1 SGHRS and CDR2 YFSETQ. CDR3 length: 18 amino acids. The CDR3 DNA is TGCGCCAGCAGCTTGGGTGGATGGACAGGGTCTGGGGCCAACGTCCTGACTTTC. It specifies CASSLGGWTGSGANVLTF. Drawing the rest from reference TRBV5-1 and TRBJ2-6, the complete variable domain is KAGVTQTPRYLIKTRGQQVTLSCSPISGHRSVSWYQQTPGQGLQFLFEYFSETQRNKGNFPGRFSGRQFSNSRSEMNVSTLELGDSALYLCASSLGGWTGSGANVLTFGAGSRLTVL.

This chain links TRBV9 with TRBJ1-4; no firm D call. The CDR3 runs 13 residues. V dropped 0 bases and J dropped 8 bases, with 8 bases sitting between them. CDR1 SGDLS and CDR2 YYNGEE come from the germline V gene. CDR3 loop: CASSVALMEKLFF. CDR3 in DNA: TGTGCCAGCAGCGTAGCCCTAATGGAAAAACTGTTTTTT.

The genes are TRBV28 and TRBJ1-1; possible D gene TRBD1, 5 bases. Germline CDR1 is MDHEN and CDR2 is SYDVKM. The CDR3 length is 15 residues. The V and J ends lost 5 bases and 1 base respectively, with 14 bases between them. Here the CDR3 DNA reads TGTGCCAGCAGTGACCCTGGACATCAGAACACTGAAGCTTTCTTT. Residues: CASSDPGHQNTEAFF. Full variable domain (missing parts from reference TRBV28 and TRBJ1-1): DVKVTQSSRYLVKRTGEKVFLECVQDMDHENMFWYRQDPGLGLRLIYFSYDVKMKEKGDIPEGYSVSREKKERFSLILESASTNQTSMYLCASSDPGHQNTEAFFGQGTRLTVV.

The rearrangement joins TRBV7-2 to TRBJ1-2; 7 bases match TRBD1. CDR3 length equals 15 residues. Per the germline V gene, CDR1 is SGHTA and CDR2 is FQGNSA. V trimming: 0 bases; J trimming: 7 bases; junction bases outside the gene matches: 8. In DNA, the CDR3 is TGTGCCAGCAGCTTAGCCGGACAGGCACTGGCTGGCTACACCTTC. This encodes CASSLAGQALAGYTF.

This clonotype appeared a few times. This chain uses TRBV20-1 with TRBJ2-2, with 8 positions matching TRBD2. Trimming at V came to 0 bases and at J to 3 bases, leaving 6 bases not matched to a gene. The CDR3 has 16 residues. CDR1 is DFQATT and CDR2 is SNEGSKA in the germline V gene (reference sequence). CDR3 sequence: CSARDLAGIDTGELFF. The CDR3 DNA is TGCAGTGCTAGAGATTTAGCGGGGATCGACACCGGGGAGCTGTTTTTT.

The CDR3 loop is CSARLARETQYF. DNA for the CDR3: TGCAGTGCTAGACTAGCCAGGGAGACCCAGTACTTC. V usage is TRBV20-1 and J usage is TRBJ2-5; D may be TRBD2 (5 bases). CDR3 length: 12 residues. The germline V gene has CDR1 DFQATT and CDR2 SNEGSKA (reference sequence). Trimming left V 2 bases short and J 5 bases short, with 9 bases between.

This clonotype was counted ten times or more. This chain joins TRBV5-1 and TRBJ2-1, with no clear D. Trimming cost V 1 base and J 0 bases, with 14 bases left between them. CDR1 and CDR2 from the germline V gene are SGHRS and YFSETQ. The CDR3 loop spans 17 amino acids. Written as DNA, the CDR3 is TGCGCCAGCAGCTTGAGAGGAGTTACGAGCTCCTACAATGAGCAGTTCTTC. This gives the protein CASSLRGVTSSYNEQFF.

The gene calls are TRBV12-3 or TRBV12-4 and TRBJ2-1; D is undetermined. This CDR3 has 12 amino acids. V lost 5 bases and J 7 bases, leaving 9 bases between the germline ends. CDR3 DNA: TGTGCCAGCAGTCGTCGTTGGAATGAGCAGTTCTTC. Encoded protein: CASSRRWNEQFF.

The chain is built from TRBV12-3 or TRBV12-4 and TRBJ2-7, with a weak D call TRBD1 (5 bases). V lost 6 bases to trimming and J lost 3 bases, with 18 bases between them. The CDR3 totals 15 residues. In DNA, the CDR3 is TGTGCCAGCAGCCAACAGGTCCAAGGGGTCTACGAGCAGTACTTC. This gives the protein CASSQQVQGVYEQYF.

Ten or more counts support this clonotype. The V call is TRBV14, the J call TRBJ1-1; 10 bases agree with TRBD1. J lost 3 bases, V lost 4 bases, and 5 bases had no gene match. Looked up from germline, CDR1 is SGHDN and CDR2 is FVKESK. The CDR3 runs 15 residues. The CDR3 loop reads CASSPRQGADTEAFF. The CDR3 DNA reads as TGTGCCAGCAGCCCAAGACAGGGGGCAGACACTGAAGCTTTCTTT.

This clonotype was seen a handful of times. The chain uses TRBV10-3 and TRBJ2-5; TRBD2 matches at 8 bases. V shed 5 bases, J shed 5 bases, and the junction held 7 bases outside the gene matches. The CDR3 is 14 residues long. Germline CDR1 and CDR2: ENHRY and SYGVKD. The CDR3 DNA sequence: TGTGCCATCAGTCCCGGGGGGGCCTTGGAGACCCAGTACTTC. Its protein product is CAISPGGALETQYF.

The table lists this clonotype with many counts. The chain is built from TRBV5-1 and TRBJ2-1; 11 bases are shared with TRBD2. The CDR3 covers 16 residues. V shed 4 bases, J shed 9 bases, and the junction held 12 bases outside the gene matches. The germline CDR1 and CDR2 sequences are SGHRS and YFSETQ. The CDR3 protein is CASSALAGGIASEQFF. In DNA form, the CDR3 reads TGCGCCAGCAGCGCGCTAGCGGGGGGTATAGCAAGTGAGCAGTTCTTC.